These 18 T cell receptor beta chains share one sample of origin, sequenced in a study of long-term antiretroviral therapy in people with HIV. The authors ran the immunoSEQ assay, v3.0, at survey level. The repertoire was sequenced with immunoSEQ multiplex PCR; TCRdb's copy has only in-frame clones and lacks some. The table lists roughly 21,000 clones, roughly 84% of them singletons. The starting material was unsorted PBMCs, obtained 0.2 years before starting antiretroviral therapy. These receptors came from a man aged 18 to 30 with HIV.

V gene TRBV6-1 combines with J gene TRBJ1-1; D not resolved. The CDR3 runs 13 residues. Trimming left V 3 bases short and J 0 bases short, with 5 bases between. CDR1 and CDR2 from the germline V gene are MNHNS and SASEGT. The CDR3 DNA reads as TGTGCCAGCAGTGACGACCTGAACACTGAAGCTTTCTTT. Its protein product is CASSDDLNTEAFF.

This sequence joins TRBV27 and TRBJ1-5, with unresolved D. The V end was cut by 4 bases, the J end by 1 base, with 5 bases between. CDR1 and CDR2 from the germline V gene are MNHEY and SMNVEV (reference sequence). The CDR3 runs 13 residues. The CDR3 coding sequence is TGTGCCAGCAGTTCCGTCAGCAATCAGCCCCAGCATTTT. It encodes CASSSVSNQPQHF.

This clone was observed a handful of times. This sequence joins TRBV7-2 and TRBJ2-2; D unclear. This CDR3 comprises 16 residues. The germline V gene encodes CDR1 SGHTA and CDR2 FQGNSA. With 4 bases removed from V and 2 bases from J, the gap between germline ends came to 14 bases. The CDR3 DNA reads as TGTGCCAGCAGCTCCCAACCCCTAGTCAACACCGGGGAGCTGTTTTTT. Translated: CASSSQPLVNTGELFF. The full variable domain, rest sourced from reference TRBV7-2 and TRBJ2-2, is GAGVSQSPSNKVTEKGKDVELRCDPISGHTALYWYRQSLGQGLEFLIYFQGNSAPDKSGLPSDRFSAERTGGSVSTLTIQRTQQEDSAVYLCASSSQPLVNTGELFFGEGSRLTVL.

This chain connects TRBV2 to TRBJ2-7, with D perhaps TRBD2 (6 bases). Germline V lookup: CDR1 SNHLY, CDR2 FYNNEI. CDR3 length: 14 amino acids. Trimming shortened V by 1 base and J by 12 bases, and 19 bases separated the two germline ends. CDR3 nucleotides: TGTGCCAGCAGTGAAGGGATAAGAATAGCGGATACGTACTTC. Translated, it gives CASSEGIRIADTYF.

The table lists this clone with a count of one. The chain recombines TRBV11-2 with TRBJ2-7; D gene uncertain. The V gene lost 5 bases and the J gene lost 6 bases, with 8 bases spanning the gap. Per the germline V gene, CDR1 is SGHAT and CDR2 is FQNNGV. This CDR3 is built from 11 residues. DNA for the CDR3: TGTGCCAGCAGCCTCCTGGGCGAGCAGTACTTC. It is translated as CASSLLGEQYF.

The DNA for the CDR3 is TGTGCCAGCAGCTTAGTAGCGGGAACTGAAGCTTTCTTT. Protein: CASSLVAGTEAFF. V usage is TRBV7-9 and J usage is TRBJ1-1; D gene ambiguous. Germline V gene lookup returns CDR1 SEHNR and CDR2 FQNEAQ (reference sequence). CDR3 length equals 13 residues. Deletions cut 1 base from V and 5 bases from J, with 8 bases between.

The chain joins TRBV15 to TRBJ1-1; TRBD1 matches 12 bases. Germline trimming cut 5 bases from V and 1 base from J; bases unmatched to any gene: 8. The CDR3 loop spans 17 amino acids. Germline-derived CDR1 and CDR2 are LNHNV and YYDKDF (reference sequence). The CDR3 DNA sequence: TGTGCCACCAGCCAGGGACAGGGGGCTGAAAAGAACACTGAAGCTTTCTTT. Protein sequence: CATSQGQGAEKNTEAFF.

This chain links TRBV19 with TRBJ1-2, with unresolved D. The CDR3 is made up of 13 amino acids. CDR1 LNHDA and CDR2 SQIVND come from the germline V gene (reference sequence). Trimming stripped 10 bases from V and 0 bases from J, with 12 bases between. CDR3 DNA: TGTGCCACCTCCTCCCCCACTAACTATGGCTACACCTTC. Translation: CATSSPTNYGYTF.

The rearrangement links TRBV5-6 to TRBJ2-3, with D unresolved. The CDR3 covers 14 residues. Germline V gene data show CDR1 as SGHDT and CDR2 as YYEEEE. The ends were cut back, 1 base at V and 4 bases at J, with 10 bases in the middle. CDR3 bases: TGTGCCAGCAGCTTGTCCGATCCGGCAGATACGCAGTATTTT. It yields the protein CASSLSDPADTQYF. Looking up the rest from reference TRBV5-6 and TRBJ2-3 gives the full variable domain: DAGVTQSPTHLIKTRGQQVTLRCSPKSGHDTVSWYQQALGQGPQFIFQYYEEEERQRGNFPDRFSGHQFPNYSSELNVNALLLGDSALYLCASSLSDPADTQYFGPGTRLTVL.

This clone was seen only once. V gene TRBV7-9 combines with J gene TRBJ2-1, with D tentatively TRBD1 (5 bases). The CDR3 is 14 residues long. Germline assignment: CDR1 SEHNR and CDR2 FQNEAQ (reference sequence). Between the trimmed V and J ends, which lost 7 bases and 4 bases, there was a span of 14 bases. The CDR3 DNA reads TGTGCCAGCAACCTGGGGCCCCGATACAATGAGCAGTTCTTC. Protein sequence: CASNLGPRYNEQFF.

V usage is TRBV4-3 and J usage is TRBJ2-4; TRBD2 agrees at 11 bases. The CDR3 sequence is 21 residues long. Germline CDR1 reads LGHNA; CDR2 reads YSLEER. The ends lost 4 bases at V and 0 bases at J; junction bases unmatched: 17. The CDR3 here is CASSLYAVTSGTGVAKNIQYF. DNA for the CDR3: TGCGCCAGCAGCCTTTACGCCGTGACTAGCGGGACCGGGGTAGCCAAAAACATTCAGTACTTC.

This clone was counted between two and nine times. The chain links TRBV11-2 to TRBJ2-5, with D perhaps assigned TRBD1 or TRBD2 (5 bases each). CDR1 is SGHAT, CDR2 FQNNGV, per germline. Trimming left V 4 bases short and J 5 bases short, with 8 bases between. The CDR3 runs to 12 residues. This CDR3 reads CASSSWGETQYF. The CDR3 DNA reads TGTGCCAGCAGCTCCTGGGGGGAGACCCAGTACTTC.

This chain links TRBV10-2 with TRBJ2-2; TRBD1 is a possible D gene (5 bases). V was trimmed by 5 bases and J by 7 bases, leaving 14 bases between them. This CDR3 comprises 14 residues. The germline gives CDR1 WSHSY, CDR2 SAAADI. CDR3 coding DNA: TGCGCCAGCAGTCATCCTGACAGTAGCGGGGAGCTGTTTTTT. It is translated as CASSHPDSSGELFF.

V and J are TRBV7-3 and TRBJ2-3; TRBD2 aligns across 9 bases. CDR3 length: 15 residues. V was pared by 5 bases and J by 4 bases, with 7 bases of the junction left unmatched. Germline CDR1 reads SGHTA; CDR2 reads FQGTGA. CDR3 loop: CASSPLAGASDTQYF. The CDR3 region has the DNA TGTGCCAGCAGCCCATTAGCGGGGGCATCAGATACGCAGTATTTT.

This clone was counted a single time. V and J are TRBV5-4 and TRBJ2-7; possible D gene TRBD2, 6 bases. The CDR3 spans 14 residues. From germline, CDR1 is SGHNT and CDR2 YYREEE (reference sequence). Trimming took off 0 bases at V and 7 bases at J, with 14 bases between the two ends. In DNA, the CDR3 is TGTGCCAGCAGCTTGGATGGAGGGTTGGGAGAGCAGTACTTC. Its translation is CASSLDGGLGEQYF.

This clone was observed a handful of times. The gene calls are TRBV27 and TRBJ1-4, with D possibly TRBD1 on 5 matching bases. From germline, CDR1 is MNHEY and CDR2 SMNVEV (reference sequence). This CDR3 has 13 residues. The V end lost 6 bases, the J end lost 4 bases, and 9 bases lay between the germline ends. CDR3 sequence: CASRRGHNEKLFF. The CDR3, as DNA: TGTGCCAGCAGAAGGGGTCATAATGAAAAACTGTTTTTT.

The V and J genes are TRBV6-5 and TRBJ2-7, with D unclear. The CDR3 has 13 amino acids. Germline V CDR1 and CDR2: MNHEY, SVGAGI. V lost 2 bases and J lost 5, with 10 bases in between. In DNA form, the CDR3 reads TGTGCCAGCAGTTACAGTCCGGACCACGAGCAGTACTTC. Translating gives CASSYSPDHEQYF.

V is TRBV19 and J is TRBJ1-4, with a weak D call TRBD1 (6 bases). The CDR3 consists of 13 residues. Trimming stripped 8 bases from V and 8 bases from J, with 15 bases between. Germline values: CDR1 LNHDA, CDR2 SQIVND (reference sequence). Here the CDR3 DNA reads TGTGCCAGTCGCCGGGAGGGGGGAGAAAAACTGTTTTTT. Translating it yields CASRREGGEKLFF.